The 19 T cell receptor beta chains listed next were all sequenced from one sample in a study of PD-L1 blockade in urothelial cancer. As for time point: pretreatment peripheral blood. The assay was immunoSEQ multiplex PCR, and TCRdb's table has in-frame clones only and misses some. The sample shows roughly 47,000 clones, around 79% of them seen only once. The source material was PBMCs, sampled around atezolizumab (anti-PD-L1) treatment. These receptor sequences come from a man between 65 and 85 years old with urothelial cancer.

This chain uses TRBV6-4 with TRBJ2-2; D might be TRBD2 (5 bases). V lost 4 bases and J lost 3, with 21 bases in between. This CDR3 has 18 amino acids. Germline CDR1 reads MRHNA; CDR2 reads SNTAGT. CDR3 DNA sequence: TGTGCCAGCAGTGCCCACCCGGGGTCGACCCCAGACACCGGGGAGCTGTTTTTT. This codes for CASSAHPGSTPDTGELFF.

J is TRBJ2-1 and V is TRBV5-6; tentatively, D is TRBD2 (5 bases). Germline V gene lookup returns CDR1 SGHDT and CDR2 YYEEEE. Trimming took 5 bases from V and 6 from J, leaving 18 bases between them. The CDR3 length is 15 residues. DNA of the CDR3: TGTGCCAGCAGTTTATGGGGAGCCCCAGCCAATGAGCAGTTCTTC. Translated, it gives CASSLWGAPANEQFF. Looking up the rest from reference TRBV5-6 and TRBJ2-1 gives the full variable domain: DAGVTQSPTHLIKTRGQQVTLRCSPKSGHDTVSWYQQALGQGPQFIFQYYEEEERQRGNFPDRFSGHQFPNYSSELNVNALLLGDSALYLCASSLWGAPANEQFFGPGTRLTVL.

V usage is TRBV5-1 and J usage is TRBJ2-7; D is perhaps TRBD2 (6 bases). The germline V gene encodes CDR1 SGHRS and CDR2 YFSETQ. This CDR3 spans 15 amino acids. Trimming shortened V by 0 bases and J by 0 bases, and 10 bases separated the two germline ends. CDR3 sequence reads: CASSLGGTLSYEQYF. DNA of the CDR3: TGCGCCAGCAGCTTGGGAGGGACTCTCTCCTACGAGCAGTACTTC.

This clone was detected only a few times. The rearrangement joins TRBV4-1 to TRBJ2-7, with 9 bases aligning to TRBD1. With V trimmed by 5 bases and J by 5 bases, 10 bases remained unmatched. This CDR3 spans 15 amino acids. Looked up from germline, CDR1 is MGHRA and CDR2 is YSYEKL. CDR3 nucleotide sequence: TGCGCCAGCAGCTCCCGGACAGGGGCCTTCGACGAGCAGTACTTC. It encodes CASSSRTGAFDEQYF.

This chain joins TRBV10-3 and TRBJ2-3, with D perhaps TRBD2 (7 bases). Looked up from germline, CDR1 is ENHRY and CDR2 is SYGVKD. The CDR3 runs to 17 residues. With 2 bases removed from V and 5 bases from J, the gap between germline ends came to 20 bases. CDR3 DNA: TGTGCCATCAGTGAGCGCCCTTCGGGGGGCCAGGGAGATACGCAGTATTTT. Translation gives CAISERPSGGQGDTQYF.

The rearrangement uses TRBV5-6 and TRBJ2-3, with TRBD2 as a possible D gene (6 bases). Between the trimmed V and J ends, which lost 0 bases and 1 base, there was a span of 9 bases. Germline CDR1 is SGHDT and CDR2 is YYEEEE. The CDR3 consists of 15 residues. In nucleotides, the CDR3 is TGTGCCAGCAGCTTGGCGGGAGTACGCACAGATACGCAGTATTTT. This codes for CASSLAGVRTDTQYF.

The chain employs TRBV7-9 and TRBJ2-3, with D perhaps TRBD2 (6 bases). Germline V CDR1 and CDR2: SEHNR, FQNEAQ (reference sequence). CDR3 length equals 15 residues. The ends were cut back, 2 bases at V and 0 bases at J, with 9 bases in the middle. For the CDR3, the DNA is TGTGCCAGCAGCTTATACGGGGGTAGCACAGATACGCAGTATTTT. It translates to CASSLYGGSTDTQYF.

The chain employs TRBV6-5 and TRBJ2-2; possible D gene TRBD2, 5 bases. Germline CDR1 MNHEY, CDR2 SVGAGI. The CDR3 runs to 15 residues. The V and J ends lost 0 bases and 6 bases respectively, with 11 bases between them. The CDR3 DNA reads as TGTGCCAGCAGTTACTCCAGAGGAGGCCCCGGGGAGCTGTTTTTT. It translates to CASSYSRGGPGELFF.

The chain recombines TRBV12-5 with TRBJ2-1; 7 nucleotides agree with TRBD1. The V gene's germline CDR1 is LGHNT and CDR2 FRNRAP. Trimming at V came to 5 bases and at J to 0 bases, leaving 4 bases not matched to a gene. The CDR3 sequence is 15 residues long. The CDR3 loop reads CASGRTGGSYNEQFF. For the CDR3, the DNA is TGTGCTAGTGGTAGGACAGGCGGCTCCTACAATGAGCAGTTCTTC.

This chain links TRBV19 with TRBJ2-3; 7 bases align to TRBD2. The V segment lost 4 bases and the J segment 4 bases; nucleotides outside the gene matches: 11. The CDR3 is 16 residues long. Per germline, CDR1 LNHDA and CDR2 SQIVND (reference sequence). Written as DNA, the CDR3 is TGTGCCAGTAGTACTCTAGCGGTCGGTAGGGCAGATACGCAGTATTTT. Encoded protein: CASSTLAVGRADTQYF.

The CDR3 nucleotides are TGTGCCAGCAGCTTCGGGATAAGGCTGCTGTACGAGCAGTACTTC. This codes for CASSFGIRLLYEQYF. The gene calls are TRBV11-2 and TRBJ2-7, with D perhaps TRBD2 (5 bases). Germline CDR1 reads SGHAT; CDR2 reads FQNNGV. The CDR3 is 15 residues long. Trimming left V 3 bases short and J 4 bases short, with 16 bases between. The whole variable domain, remainder taken from reference TRBV11-2 and TRBJ2-7, is EAGVAQSPRYKIIEKRQSVAFWCNPISGHATLYWYQQILGQGPKLLIQFQNNGVVDDSQLPKDRFSAERLKGVDSTLKIQPAKLEDSAVYLCASSFGIRLLYEQYFGPGTRLTVT.

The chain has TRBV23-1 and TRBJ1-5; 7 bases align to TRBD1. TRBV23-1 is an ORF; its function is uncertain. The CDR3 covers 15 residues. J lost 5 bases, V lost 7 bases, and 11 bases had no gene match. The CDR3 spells CASNTDRECDQPQHF. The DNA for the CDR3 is TGCGCCAGCAATACTGACAGGGAATGTGATCAGCCCCAGCATTTT.

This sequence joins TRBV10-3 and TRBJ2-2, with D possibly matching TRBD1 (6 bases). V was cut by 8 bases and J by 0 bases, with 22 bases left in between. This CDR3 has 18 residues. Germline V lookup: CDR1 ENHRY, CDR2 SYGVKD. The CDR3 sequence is CAIPDARRQDPNTGELFF. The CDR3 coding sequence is TGTGCCATCCCCGATGCTAGGCGACAGGACCCGAACACCGGGGAGCTGTTTTTT.

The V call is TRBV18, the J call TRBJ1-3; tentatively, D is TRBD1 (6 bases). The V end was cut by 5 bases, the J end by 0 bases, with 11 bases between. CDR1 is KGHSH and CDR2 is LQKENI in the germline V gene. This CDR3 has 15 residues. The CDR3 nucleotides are TGTGCCAGCTCATCGGGGGGGCACTCTGGAAACACCATATATTTT. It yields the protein CASSSGGHSGNTIYF.

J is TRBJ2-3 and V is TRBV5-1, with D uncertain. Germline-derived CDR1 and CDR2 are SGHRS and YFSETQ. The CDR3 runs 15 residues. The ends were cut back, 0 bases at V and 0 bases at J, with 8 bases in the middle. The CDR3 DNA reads TGCGCCAGCAGCTTGGATGCGGCAAGCACAGATACGCAGTATTTT. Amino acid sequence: CASSLDAASTDTQYF. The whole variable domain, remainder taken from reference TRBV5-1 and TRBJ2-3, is KAGVTQTPRYLIKTRGQQVTLSCSPISGHRSVSWYQQTPGQGLQFLFEYFSETQRNKGNFPGRFSGRQFSNSRSEMNVSTLELGDSALYLCASSLDAASTDTQYFGPGTRLTVL.

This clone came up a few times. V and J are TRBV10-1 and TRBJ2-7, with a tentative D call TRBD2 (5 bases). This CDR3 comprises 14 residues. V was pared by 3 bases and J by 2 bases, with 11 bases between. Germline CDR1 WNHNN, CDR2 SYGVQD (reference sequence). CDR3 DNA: TGCGCCAGCAGTGATCTAGCTGAACCCTACGAGCAGTACTTC. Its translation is CASSDLAEPYEQYF.

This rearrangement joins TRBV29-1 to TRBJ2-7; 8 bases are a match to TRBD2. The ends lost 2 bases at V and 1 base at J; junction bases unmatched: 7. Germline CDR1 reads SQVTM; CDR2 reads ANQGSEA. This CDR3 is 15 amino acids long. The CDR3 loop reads CSVEFAGGVSYEQYF. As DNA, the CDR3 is TGCAGCGTTGAATTCGCGGGAGGCGTATCCTACGAGCAGTACTTC.

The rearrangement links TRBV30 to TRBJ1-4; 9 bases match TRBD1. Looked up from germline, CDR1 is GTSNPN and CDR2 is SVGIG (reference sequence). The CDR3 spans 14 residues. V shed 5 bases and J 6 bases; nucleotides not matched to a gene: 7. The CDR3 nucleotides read TGTGCCTGGGCGGCAGGGACAGGGTATGAAAAACTGTTTTTT. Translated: CAWAAGTGYEKLFF.

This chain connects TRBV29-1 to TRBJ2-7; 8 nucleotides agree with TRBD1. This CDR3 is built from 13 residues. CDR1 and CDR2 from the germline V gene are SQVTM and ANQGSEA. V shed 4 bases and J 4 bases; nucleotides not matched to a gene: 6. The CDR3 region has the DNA TGCAGCGTTGGGACAGGGTTGGGATACGAGCAGTACTTC. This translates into CSVGTGLGYEQYF.